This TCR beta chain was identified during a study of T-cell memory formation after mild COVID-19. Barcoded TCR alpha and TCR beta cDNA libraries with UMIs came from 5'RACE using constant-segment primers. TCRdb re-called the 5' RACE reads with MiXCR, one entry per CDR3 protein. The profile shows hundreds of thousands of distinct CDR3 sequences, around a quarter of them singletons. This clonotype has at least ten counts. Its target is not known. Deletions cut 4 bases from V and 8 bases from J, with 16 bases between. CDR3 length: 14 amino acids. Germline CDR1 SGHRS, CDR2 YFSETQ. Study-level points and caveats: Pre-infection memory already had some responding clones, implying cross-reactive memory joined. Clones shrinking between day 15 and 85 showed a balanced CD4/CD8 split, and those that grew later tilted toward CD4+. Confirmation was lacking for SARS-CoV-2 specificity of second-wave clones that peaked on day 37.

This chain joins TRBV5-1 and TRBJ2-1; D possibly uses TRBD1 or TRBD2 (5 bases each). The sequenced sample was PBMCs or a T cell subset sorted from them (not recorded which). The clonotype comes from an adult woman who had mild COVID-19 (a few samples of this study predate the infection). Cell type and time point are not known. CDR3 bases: TGCGCCAGCAGCCTCGGGACCAACTTTCATGAGCAGTTCTTC. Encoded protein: CASSLGTNFHEQFF.